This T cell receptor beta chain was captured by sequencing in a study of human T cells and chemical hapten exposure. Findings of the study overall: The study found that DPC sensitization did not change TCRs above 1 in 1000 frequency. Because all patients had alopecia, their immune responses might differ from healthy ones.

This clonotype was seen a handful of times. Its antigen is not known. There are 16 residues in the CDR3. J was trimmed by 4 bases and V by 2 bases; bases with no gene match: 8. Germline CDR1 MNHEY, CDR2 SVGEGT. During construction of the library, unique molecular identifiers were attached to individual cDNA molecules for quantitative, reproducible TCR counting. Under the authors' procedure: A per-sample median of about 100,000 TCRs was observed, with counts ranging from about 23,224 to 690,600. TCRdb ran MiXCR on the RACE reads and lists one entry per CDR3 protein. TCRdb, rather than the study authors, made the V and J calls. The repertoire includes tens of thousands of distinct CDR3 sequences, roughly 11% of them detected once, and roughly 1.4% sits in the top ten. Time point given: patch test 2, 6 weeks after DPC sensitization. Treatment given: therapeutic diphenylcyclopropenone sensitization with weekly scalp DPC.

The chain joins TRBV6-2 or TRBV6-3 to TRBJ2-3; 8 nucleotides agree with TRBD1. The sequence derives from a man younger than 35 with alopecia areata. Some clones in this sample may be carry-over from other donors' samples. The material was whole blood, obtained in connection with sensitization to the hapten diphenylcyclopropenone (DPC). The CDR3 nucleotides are TGTGCCAGCAGTTACGGACGCGGACAGGGCTCAGATACGCAGTATTTT. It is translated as CASSYGRGQGSDTQYF.